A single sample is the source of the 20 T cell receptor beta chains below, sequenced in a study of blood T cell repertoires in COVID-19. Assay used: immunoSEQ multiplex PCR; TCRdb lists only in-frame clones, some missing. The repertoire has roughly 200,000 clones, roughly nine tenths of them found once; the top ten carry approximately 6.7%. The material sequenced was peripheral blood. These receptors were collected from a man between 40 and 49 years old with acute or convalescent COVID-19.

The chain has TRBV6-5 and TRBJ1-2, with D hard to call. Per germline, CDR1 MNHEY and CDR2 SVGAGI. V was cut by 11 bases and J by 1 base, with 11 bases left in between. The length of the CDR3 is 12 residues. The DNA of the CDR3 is TGTGCCCTGGCAGGTCTTAACTATGGCTACACCTTC. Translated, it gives CALAGLNYGYTF.

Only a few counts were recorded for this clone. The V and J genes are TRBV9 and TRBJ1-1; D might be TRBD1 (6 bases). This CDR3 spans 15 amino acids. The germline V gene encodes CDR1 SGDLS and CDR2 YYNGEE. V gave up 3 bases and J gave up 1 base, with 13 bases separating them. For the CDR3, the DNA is TGTGCCAGCAGCGCAGGTACAGGGAAGAACACTGAAGCTTTCTTT. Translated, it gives CASSAGTGKNTEAFF.

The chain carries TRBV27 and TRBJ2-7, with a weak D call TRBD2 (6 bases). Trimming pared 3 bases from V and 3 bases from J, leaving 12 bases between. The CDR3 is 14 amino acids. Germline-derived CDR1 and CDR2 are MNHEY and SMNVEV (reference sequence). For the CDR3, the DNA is TGTGCCAGCAGTTTGGCGGGGATGAACTACGAGCAGTACTTC. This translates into CASSLAGMNYEQYF.

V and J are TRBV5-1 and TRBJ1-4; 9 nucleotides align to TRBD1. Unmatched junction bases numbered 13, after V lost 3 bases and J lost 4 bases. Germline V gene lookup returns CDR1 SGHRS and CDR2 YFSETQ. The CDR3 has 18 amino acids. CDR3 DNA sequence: TGCGCCAGCAGCTCTACGGGACAGGGATTCGGGGGTAATGAAAAACTGTTTTTT. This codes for CASSSTGQGFGGNEKLFF.

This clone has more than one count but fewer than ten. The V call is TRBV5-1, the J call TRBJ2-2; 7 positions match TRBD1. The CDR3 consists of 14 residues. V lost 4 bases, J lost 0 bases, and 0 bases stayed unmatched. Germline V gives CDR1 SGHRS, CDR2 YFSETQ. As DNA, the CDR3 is TGCGCCAGCAGCGGGACAGCGAACACCGGGGAGCTGTTTTTT. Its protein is CASSGTANTGELFF.

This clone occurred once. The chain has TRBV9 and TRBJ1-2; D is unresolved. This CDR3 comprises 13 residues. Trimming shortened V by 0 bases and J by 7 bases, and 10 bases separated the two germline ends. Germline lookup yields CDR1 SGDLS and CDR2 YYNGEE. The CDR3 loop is CASSVVGIGGYTF. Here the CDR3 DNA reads TGTGCCAGCAGCGTAGTCGGGATTGGTGGCTACACCTTC.

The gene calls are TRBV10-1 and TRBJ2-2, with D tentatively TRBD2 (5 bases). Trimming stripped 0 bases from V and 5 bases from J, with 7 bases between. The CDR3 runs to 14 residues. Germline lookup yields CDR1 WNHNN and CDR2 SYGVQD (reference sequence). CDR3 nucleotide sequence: TGCGCCAGCAGTGAGTCTGAGGGAACCGGGGAGCTGTTTTTT. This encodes CASSESEGTGELFF.

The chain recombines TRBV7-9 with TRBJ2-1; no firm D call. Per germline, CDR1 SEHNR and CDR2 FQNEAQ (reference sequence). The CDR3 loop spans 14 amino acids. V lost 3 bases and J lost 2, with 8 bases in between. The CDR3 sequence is CASSFGVTYNEQFF. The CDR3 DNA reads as TGTGCCAGCAGCTTTGGAGTAACCTACAATGAGCAGTTCTTC.

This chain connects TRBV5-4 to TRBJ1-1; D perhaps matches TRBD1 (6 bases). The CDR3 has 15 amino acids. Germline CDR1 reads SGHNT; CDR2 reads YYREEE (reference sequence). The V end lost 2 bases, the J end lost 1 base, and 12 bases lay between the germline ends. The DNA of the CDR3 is TGTGCCAGCAGCTTCAACAGGGTGGAGAACACTGAAGCTTTCTTT. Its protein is CASSFNRVENTEAFF.

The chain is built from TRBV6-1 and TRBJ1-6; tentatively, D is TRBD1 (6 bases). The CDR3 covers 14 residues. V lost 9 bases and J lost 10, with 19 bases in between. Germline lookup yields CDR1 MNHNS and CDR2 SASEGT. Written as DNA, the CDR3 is TGTGCCAGTACAGGGTCCAGCCTTGGATCACCCCTCCACTTT. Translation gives CASTGSSLGSPLHF.

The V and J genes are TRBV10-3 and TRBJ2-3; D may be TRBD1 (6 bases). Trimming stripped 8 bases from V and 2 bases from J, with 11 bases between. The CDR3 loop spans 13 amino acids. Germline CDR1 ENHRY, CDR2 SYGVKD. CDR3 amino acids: CAIVRDITDTQYF. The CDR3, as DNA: TGTGCCATCGTCCGGGACATCACAGATACGCAGTATTTT.

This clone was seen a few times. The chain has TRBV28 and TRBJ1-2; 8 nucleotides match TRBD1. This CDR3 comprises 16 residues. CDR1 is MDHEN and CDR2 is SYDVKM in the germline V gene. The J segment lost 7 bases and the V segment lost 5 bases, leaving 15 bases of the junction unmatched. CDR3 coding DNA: TGTGCCAGCAGTCCGCCCCAGGGGGCAAGCGGGATTGGCTACACCTTC. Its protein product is CASSPPQGASGIGYTF.

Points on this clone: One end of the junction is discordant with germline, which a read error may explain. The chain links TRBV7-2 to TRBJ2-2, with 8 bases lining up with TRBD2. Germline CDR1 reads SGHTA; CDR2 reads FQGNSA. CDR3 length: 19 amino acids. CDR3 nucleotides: TGTGCCAGCACCTTACCCCGGAGTAGCGGGGTTATTCACACCGGGGAGCTGTTTTTT. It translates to CASTLPRSSGVIHTGELFF. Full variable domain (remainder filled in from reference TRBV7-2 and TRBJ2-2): GAGVSQSPSNKVTEKGKDVELRCDPISGHTALYWYRQSLGQGLEFLIYFQGNSAPDKSGLPSDRFSAERTGGSVSTLTIQRTQQEDSAVYLCASTLPRSSGVIHTGELFFGEGSRLTVL.

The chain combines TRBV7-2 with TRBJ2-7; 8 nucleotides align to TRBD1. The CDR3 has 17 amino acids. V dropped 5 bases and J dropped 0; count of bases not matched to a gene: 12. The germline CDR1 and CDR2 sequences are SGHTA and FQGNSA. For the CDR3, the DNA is TGTGCCAGCAGCACCCGGACAGGGCCTTACTTCTCCTACGAGCAGTACTTC. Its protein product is CASSTRTGPYFSYEQYF. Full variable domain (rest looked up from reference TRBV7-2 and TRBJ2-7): GAGVSQSPSNKVTEKGKDVELRCDPISGHTALYWYRQSLGQGLEFLIYFQGNSAPDKSGLPSDRFSAERTGGSVSTLTIQRTQQEDSAVYLCASSTRTGPYFSYEQYFGPGTRLTVT.

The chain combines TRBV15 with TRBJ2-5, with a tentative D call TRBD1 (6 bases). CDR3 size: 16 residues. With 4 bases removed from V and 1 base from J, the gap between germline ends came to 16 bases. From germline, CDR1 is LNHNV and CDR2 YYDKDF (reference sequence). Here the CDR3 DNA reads TGTGCCACCAGCACCGGGACAATAACCCCCCAAGAGACCCAGTACTTC. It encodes CATSTGTITPQETQYF. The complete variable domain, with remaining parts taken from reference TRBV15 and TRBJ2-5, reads DAMVIQNPRYQVTQFGKPVTLSCSQTLNHNVMYWYQQKSSQAPKLLFHYYDKDFNNEADTPDNFQSRRPNTSFCFLDIRSPGLGDTAMYLCATSTGTITPQETQYFGPGTRLLVL.

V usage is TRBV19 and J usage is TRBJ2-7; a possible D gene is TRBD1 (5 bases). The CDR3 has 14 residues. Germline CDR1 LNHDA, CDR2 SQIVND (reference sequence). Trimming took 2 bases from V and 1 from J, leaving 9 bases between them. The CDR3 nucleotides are TGTGCCAGTAGTATACAGGGTACTTCCTACGAGCAGTACTTC. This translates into CASSIQGTSYEQYF.

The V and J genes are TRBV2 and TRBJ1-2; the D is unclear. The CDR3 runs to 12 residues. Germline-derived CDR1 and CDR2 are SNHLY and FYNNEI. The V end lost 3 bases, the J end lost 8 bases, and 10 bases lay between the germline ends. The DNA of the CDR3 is TGTGCCAGCAGTGATGACAAAAGGGGCTACACCTTC. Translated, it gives CASSDDKRGYTF.

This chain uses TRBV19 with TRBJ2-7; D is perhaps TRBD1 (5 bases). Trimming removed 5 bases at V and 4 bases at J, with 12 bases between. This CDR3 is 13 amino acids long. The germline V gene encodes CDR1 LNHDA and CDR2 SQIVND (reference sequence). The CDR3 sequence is CASSAPPGYEQYF. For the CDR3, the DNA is TGTGCCAGTAGTGCCCCCCCAGGGTACGAGCAGTACTTC.

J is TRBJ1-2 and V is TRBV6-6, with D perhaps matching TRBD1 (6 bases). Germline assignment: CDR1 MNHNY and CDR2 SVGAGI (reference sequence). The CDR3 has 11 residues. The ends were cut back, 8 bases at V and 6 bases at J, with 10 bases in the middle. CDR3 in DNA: TGTGCCAGCTCACAGGGAAATGGCTACACCTTC. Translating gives CASSQGNGYTF.

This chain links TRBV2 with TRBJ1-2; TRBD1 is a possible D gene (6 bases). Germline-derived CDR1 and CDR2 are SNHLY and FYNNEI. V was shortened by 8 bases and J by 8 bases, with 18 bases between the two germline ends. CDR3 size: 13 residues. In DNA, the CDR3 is TGTGCCAGCCCCCACAGGGATCTAAGGGGCTACACCTTC. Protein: CASPHRDLRGYTF.